This TCR beta chain was sequenced during a study of response to subunit inactivated influenza vaccine. Turning to this clonotype: Its antigen remains unknown.

Findings and caveats of the study: Authors suggested each seasonal influenza vaccination recruits few new T cells.

Using its own MiXCR run on the RT-PCR reads, TCRdb lists one record per CDR3 protein. The sample includes roughly 780,000 distinct CDR3 sequences, around 18% of them seen just once. V shed 6 bases and J 7 bases; nucleotides not matched to a gene: 8. There are 15 residues in the CDR3. This clonotype was obtained from a man aged 50 to 59 who received an inactivated influenza vaccine. The chain employs TRBV12-3 or TRBV12-4 and TRBJ2-3, with TRBD1 matching over 12 bases. Sequenced here: PBMCs from blood, sampled approximately 5 days after vaccination. CDR3 nucleotide sequence: TGTGCCAGCAGCCCCGGGACAGGGGGCGCCCATACGCAGTATTTT. Encoded protein: CASSPGTGGAHTQYF.